The clone carrying this T cell receptor beta chain was recorded only once. The target antigen is unknown. CDR3 size: 14 residues. Trimming stripped 0 bases from V and 3 bases from J, with 9 bases between. The germline gives CDR1 LGHNA, CDR2 YSLEER. Runs used v3.0 of the immunoSEQ assay and were done at survey level. The protocol was immunoSEQ multiplex PCR, while the TCRdb copy is restricted to in-frame clones and leaves out a portion. The sample shows around 6,700 clones, 70% to 90% of them seen only once. The record originates from a study of long-term antiretroviral therapy in people with HIV. Study outcomes and limitations: It was not possible to obtain data on ART adherence, viral resistance or therapy changes. Following ART, diversity rose but still fell short of transplant donor controls. Whichever time point was examined, clones expanded before ART dominated the repertoire.

HIV-positive participants were all treated in the United States. This receptor was identified in a woman between 50 and 59 years old with HIV. This sequence joins TRBV4-3 and TRBJ2-7; D tentatively reads TRBD1 or TRBD2 (5 bases each). Sequenced here: unsorted PBMCs, sampled 3.7 years after starting antiretroviral therapy. The CDR3 reads CASSQDRGVYEQYF. In DNA form, the CDR3 reads TGCGCCAGCAGCCAAGATCGAGGGGTCTACGAGCAGTACTTC.